One and the same sample provided the 22 T cell receptor beta chains below, sequenced in a study of T cells of healthy individuals (dated by TCRdb to the late 2010s). Libraries came from 5' RACE. For sequencing, an Illumina MiSeq was employed. Using fastp at Q25 and MiXCR, TCRdb reprocessed the public reads and kept productive beta chains. Rows with a matching CDR3 protein are joined into one entry that keeps the most common DNA and genes. The sample table holds 90,000 to 100,000 distinct CDR3 sequences, of which approximately 15% were seen once. Around 6.4% of the sample is taken by the ten largest. These receptors came from a human donor in good health.

V and J are TRBV28 and TRBJ1-5, with D hard to call. The CDR3 covers 13 residues. Germline CDR1 MDHEN, CDR2 SYDVKM. Trimming stripped 3 bases from V and 7 bases from J, with 10 bases between. The CDR3 reads CASSLPGHQPQHF. The CDR3 DNA follows: TGTGCCAGCAGTTTGCCGGGTCACCAGCCCCAGCATTTT.

This clonotype was detected only a few times. This chain connects TRBV28 to TRBJ2-3; the D call may be TRBD1 or TRBD2 (7 bases each). Trimming pared 8 bases from V and 3 bases from J, leaving 21 bases between. CDR1 MDHEN and CDR2 SYDVKM come from the germline V gene. The length of the CDR3 is 16 residues. CDR3 residues: CASGGIQGRGTDTQYF. In DNA form, the CDR3 reads TGTGCCAGCGGGGGGATACAGGGGAGGGGGACAGATACGCAGTATTTT. Full variable domain (outside the CDR3, taken from reference TRBV28 and TRBJ2-3): DVKVTQSSRYLVKRTGEKVFLECVQDMDHENMFWYRQDPGLGLRLIYFSYDVKMKEKGDIPEGYSVSREKKERFSLILESASTNQTSMYLCASGGIQGRGTDTQYFGPGTRLTVL.

As for this clonotype: Germline and junction disagree at one end, which may indicate a read error. This chain joins TRBV18 and TRBJ2-3; the D gene could be TRBD1 or TRBD2 (5 bases each). This CDR3 is 16 amino acids long. Per the germline V gene, CDR1 is KGHSH and CDR2 is LQKENI. The CDR3 coding sequence is TGTGCCAGCGCACCACTCCTGAGGGGACGCACAGATACGCAGTATTTT. This translates into CASAPLLRGRTDTQYF.

This clonotype was detected a few times. CDR3 bases: TGCGCCAGCAGCCAAGACGGAGGGACAGGGATCCCCGATACGCAGTATTTT. It codes for CASSQDGGTGIPDTQYF. The J gene is TRBJ2-3, the V gene TRBV4-3; 9 bases align to TRBD1. The ends lost 0 bases at V and 6 bases at J; junction bases unmatched: 10. Germline V gene lookup returns CDR1 LGHNA and CDR2 YSLEER. CDR3 length: 17 amino acids.

Ten or more counts support this clonotype. The genes are TRBV5-1 and TRBJ2-1, with D hard to call. The CDR3 extends over 14 amino acids. Germline V gene data show CDR1 as SGHRS and CDR2 as YFSETQ. Trimming left V 4 bases short and J 0 bases short, with 8 bases between. DNA of the CDR3: TGCGCCAGCAGCCCTCGTAGCTCCTACAATGAGCAGTTCTTC. It specifies CASSPRSSYNEQFF.

This clonotype has more than one count but fewer than ten. The V and J genes are TRBV20-1 and TRBJ1-1; tentatively, D is TRBD1 (6 bases). Germline V gene lookup returns CDR1 DFQATT and CDR2 SNEGSKA (reference sequence). The CDR3 is 10 residues long. Trimming took off 8 bases at V and 5 bases at J, with 9 bases between the two ends. Written as DNA, the CDR3 is TGCAGTCCGAGGGGGACTGAAGCTTTCTTT. Amino acids: CSPRGTEAFF.

This clonotype has more than one count but fewer than ten. The V call is TRBV4-3, the J call TRBJ2-7; no firm D call. With 4 bases removed from V and 0 bases from J, the gap between germline ends came to 10 bases. Germline lookup yields CDR1 LGHNA and CDR2 YSLEER. The CDR3 runs 14 residues. The DNA for the CDR3 is TGCGCCAGCAGCCGGAGCGAGAACTCCTACGAGCAGTACTTC. Residues: CASSRSENSYEQYF.

The chain combines TRBV20-1 with TRBJ1-5; no reliable D call. V was trimmed by 6 bases and J by 5 bases, leaving 17 bases between them. Looked up from germline, CDR1 is DFQATT and CDR2 is SNEGSKA (reference sequence). The CDR3 runs to 14 residues. CDR3 nucleotide sequence: TGCAGTGCCCCCGAGGAGCTGGCGGATCAGCCCCAGCATTTT. Residues: CSAPEELADQPQHF.

This chain links TRBV7-3 with TRBJ2-2; D unresolved. Germline CDR1 is SGHTA and CDR2 is FQGTGA. The V end was cut by 1 base, the J end by 7 bases, with 4 bases between. There are 12 residues in the CDR3. This chain's CDR3 is CASSLIVGELFF. The DNA of the CDR3 is TGTGCCAGCAGCTTAATCGTCGGGGAGCTGTTTTTT.

The chain has TRBV7-9 and TRBJ1-5; D ambiguous. V was cut by 5 bases and J by 5 bases, with 13 bases left in between. The CDR3 consists of 14 residues. Germline-derived CDR1 and CDR2 are SEHNR and FQNEAQ (reference sequence). Here the CDR3 DNA reads TGTGCCAGCAGCCCTGGCAGGTACGATCAGCCCCAGCATTTT. It yields the protein CASSPGRYDQPQHF.

The chain joins TRBV9 to TRBJ2-1; D might be TRBD2 (5 bases). V dropped 2 bases and J dropped 0 bases, with 6 bases sitting between them. This CDR3 is 14 amino acids long. The germline gives CDR1 SGDLS, CDR2 YYNGEE. CDR3 residues: CASSVGSSYNEQFF. The DNA for the CDR3 is TGTGCCAGCAGCGTTGGGAGCTCCTACAATGAGCAGTTCTTC.

This clonotype was detected only a few times. The chain uses TRBV20-1 and TRBJ1-3; the D is unclear. Germline loops: CDR1 DFQATT, CDR2 SNEGSKA (reference sequence). This CDR3 contains 13 residues. The V end lost 6 bases, the J end lost 4 bases, and 13 bases lay between the germline ends. CDR3 amino acids: CSAMSGTGNTIYF. The CDR3 coding sequence is TGCAGTGCAATGAGTGGCACCGGAAACACCATATATTTT.

This clonotype has more than one count but fewer than ten. The rearrangement links TRBV7-2 to TRBJ2-3; 8 bases are shared with TRBD2. Per the germline V gene, CDR1 is SGHTA and CDR2 is FQGNSA. The CDR3 is 14 residues long. V dropped 7 bases and J dropped 4; count of bases not matched to a gene: 7. The DNA of the CDR3 is TGTGCCAGCACCCAAAGAGCGGGGGCAGATACGCAGTATTTT. It encodes CASTQRAGADTQYF.

The chain carries TRBV6-2 or TRBV6-3 and TRBJ1-6; D not certain. Germline V gene data show CDR1 as MNHEY and CDR2 as SVGEGT. V dropped 5 bases and J dropped 9 bases, with 11 bases sitting between them. This CDR3 region has 13 residues. CDR3 residues: CASSSQGSSPLHF. The DNA of the CDR3 is TGTGCCAGCAGTAGTCAAGGGTCTTCACCCCTCCACTTT.

This chain links TRBV9 with TRBJ2-5; D is ambiguous. The CDR3 totals 14 residues. Germline V gene lookup returns CDR1 SGDLS and CDR2 YYNGEE. V gave up 3 bases and J gave up 4 bases, with 13 bases separating them. The CDR3 sequence is CASSALSYVETQYF. Here the CDR3 DNA reads TGTGCCAGCAGCGCCTTATCCTACGTAGAGACCCAGTACTTC.

This clonotype has only a few counts. The chain has TRBV2 and TRBJ2-7, with 9 positions matching TRBD1. The CDR3 is 14 amino acids. The trim removed 7 bases at V and 5 bases at J, leaving 9 bases unmatched. Per germline, CDR1 SNHLY and CDR2 FYNNEI. The CDR3 spells CASTVDRGDHEQYF. The DNA of the CDR3 is TGTGCCAGCACTGTGGACAGGGGTGACCACGAGCAGTACTTC.

This clonotype was counted a single time. The genes are TRBV28 and TRBJ2-7; D remains ambiguous. Trimming took off 8 bases at V and 0 bases at J, with 17 bases between the two ends. Germline CDR1 MDHEN, CDR2 SYDVKM. The CDR3 runs to 15 residues. CDR3 DNA sequence: TGTGCCAGCCTCCCCACGGGCGTGGGCTCCTACGAGCAGTACTTC. It codes for CASLPTGVGSYEQYF.

The sample holds a few counts of this clonotype. This rearrangement joins TRBV29-1 to TRBJ2-1; 7 bases line up with TRBD1. The J segment lost 15 bases and the V segment lost 6 bases, leaving 17 bases of the junction unmatched. CDR3 length equals 13 residues. The germline gives CDR1 SQVTM, CDR2 ANQGSEA. CDR3 protein: CSVSDRLPNPRFF. The CDR3 DNA is TGCAGCGTCTCGGACAGGTTGCCCAACCCCCGGTTCTTC.

As regards this clonotype: This may be a read error: a much more frequent sequence differs by one nucleotide. The chain uses TRBV28 and TRBJ2-5; D might be TRBD1 (5 bases). Trimming took 1 base from V and 0 from J, leaving 18 bases between them. The CDR3 extends over 18 amino acids. Germline CDR1 and CDR2: MDHEN and SYDVKM. This CDR3 reads CASSLLFSDSINQETQYF. The CDR3 region has the DNA TGTGCCAGCAGTTTATTGTTCTCCGACAGCATAAACCAAGAGACCCAGTACTTC. Variable domain in full (rest from reference TRBV28 and TRBJ2-5): DVKVTQSSRYLVKRTGEKVFLECVQDMDHENMFWYRQDPGLGLRLIYFSYDVKMKEKGDIPEGYSVSREKKERFSLILESASTNQTSMYLCASSLLFSDSINQETQYFGPGTRLLVL.

CDR3 sequence reads: CSAMTGLSYNEQFF. Written as DNA, the CDR3 is TGCAGTGCTATGACAGGGCTCTCCTACAATGAGCAGTTCTTC. This chain links TRBV20-1 with TRBJ2-1, with 7 bases fitting TRBD1. V lost 4 bases to trimming and J lost 0 bases; unmatched junction nucleotides: 3. There are 14 residues in the CDR3. Germline CDR1 reads DFQATT; CDR2 reads SNEGSKA (reference sequence).

This clonotype has just one count. This chain links TRBV5-1 with TRBJ2-7; maybe TRBD1 (6 bases). The V end lost 2 bases, the J end lost 6 bases, and 9 bases lay between the germline ends. From germline, CDR1 is SGHRS and CDR2 YFSETQ. CDR3 length: 12 amino acids. The chain's CDR3 is CASSFTGIEQYF. CDR3 nucleotide sequence: TGCGCCAGCAGCTTTACAGGGATCGAGCAGTACTTC.

This clonotype was seen many times. The J gene is TRBJ2-3, the V gene TRBV3-1; the match to TRBD2 covers 9 bases. The germline V gene has CDR1 LGHDT and CDR2 YNNKEL (reference sequence). Trimming at V came to 2 bases and at J to 5 bases, leaving 5 bases not matched to a gene. The CDR3 loop spans 15 amino acids. Here the CDR3 DNA reads TGTGCCAGCAGCCAATTAGCGGGAGCGATAGATACGCAGTATTTT. Its protein is CASSQLAGAIDTQYF.